Below, 22 T cell receptor beta chains from the same sample are listed, as sequenced in a study of blood T cell repertoires in COVID-19 (dated by TCRdb to about 2020). The library was obtained by the immunoSEQ multiplex PCR assay. As stored in TCRdb, this immuneACCESS dataset retains in-frame rearrangements with V and J assigned. A fraction of the clones does not appear; measured against another copy, unresolved V genes explain less than half of the discrepancy, and the remainder lacks a known reason. This sample has 230,000 or so clones in its table, and 80% to 90% of those were observed once. The ten largest account for about 2.1% of the sample. The sample was peripheral blood. These receptors came from a man aged 35 to 55 who had recovered from COVID-19.

V and J are TRBV7-2 and TRBJ1-5, with TRBD1 matching 7 bases. The V gene end was trimmed by 5 bases and the J gene end by 4 bases; junction bases not matched to a gene: 11. The CDR3 consists of 16 residues. CDR1 is SGHTA and CDR2 is FQGNSA in the germline V gene. The CDR3 DNA is TGTGCCAGCAGCGGTCGCGGGACAGATCTTAATCAGCCCCAGCATTTT. This codes for CASSGRGTDLNQPQHF.

J is TRBJ1-1 and V is TRBV27; 8 positions match TRBD1. The CDR3 runs to 14 residues. Germline-derived CDR1 and CDR2 are MNHEY and SMNVEV (reference sequence). J lost 11 bases, V lost 5 bases, and 13 bases had no gene match. The CDR3 loop reads CASSRGQGGSAAFF. CDR3 nucleotides: TGTGCCAGCAGTCGCGGACAGGGTGGGTCGGCGGCTTTCTTT.

V usage is TRBV19 and J usage is TRBJ1-1; no firm D call. The CDR3 totals 13 residues. Looked up from germline, CDR1 is LNHDA and CDR2 is SQIVND (reference sequence). V was cut by 5 bases and J by 1 base, with 8 bases left in between. The CDR3 is CASSHLRNTEAFF. The CDR3 DNA reads TGTGCCAGTAGTCACTTGAGGAACACTGAAGCTTTCTTT. Using reference TRBV19 and TRBJ1-1 for the parts outside the CDR3, the full variable domain is DGGITQSPKYLFRKEGQNVTLSCEQNLNHDAMYWYRQDPGQGLRLIYYSQIVNDFQKGDIAEGYSVSREKKESFPLTVTSAQKNPTAFYLCASSHLRNTEAFFGQGTRLTVV.

The rearrangement joins TRBV19 to TRBJ2-1; D may be TRBD2 (6 bases). Per the germline V gene, CDR1 is LNHDA and CDR2 is SQIVND (reference sequence). This CDR3 contains 16 residues. The germline V and J ends were trimmed by 6 bases and 2 bases, with 17 bases remaining between them. CDR3 residues: CASRHLGLSPYNEQFF. The DNA for the CDR3 is TGTGCCAGTAGGCACCTAGGACTAAGTCCCTACAATGAGCAGTTCTTC.

The CDR3 protein is CASSIPGTGAEQFF. In nucleotides, the CDR3 is TGTGCCAGTAGTATTCCCGGGACAGGGGCTGAGCAGTTCTTC. V usage is TRBV19 and J usage is TRBJ2-1; 10 bases map to TRBD1. Trimming took 3 bases from V and 9 from J; bases not matched to a gene: 5. The length of the CDR3 is 14 residues. Germline V gene sequence: CDR1 LNHDA, CDR2 SQIVND (reference sequence).

V gene TRBV2 combines with J gene TRBJ1-5; D not resolved. Germline loops: CDR1 SNHLY, CDR2 FYNNEI. V was clipped by 3 bases and J by 3 bases, with 15 bases between them. The CDR3 totals 16 residues. CDR3 bases: TGTGCCAGCAGTGATGGGTGGCGGAGTCTCAATCAGCCCCAGCATTTT. It yields the protein CASSDGWRSLNQPQHF.

V and J are TRBV7-2 and TRBJ1-4, with a tentative D call TRBD1 (5 bases). Germline V gene data show CDR1 as SGHTA and CDR2 as FQGNSA. V lost 4 bases to trimming and J lost 7 bases, with 13 bases between them. The CDR3 is 14 amino acids. The CDR3 reads CASSSDNSFEKLFF. The CDR3 nucleotides are TGTGCCAGCAGCTCGGACAACTCCTTTGAAAAACTGTTTTTT.

This clone was found once. The chain employs TRBV7-2 and TRBJ2-2; D gene unclear. Germline V gene lookup returns CDR1 SGHTA and CDR2 FQGNSA. CDR3 length equals 14 residues. The V end lost 5 bases, the J end lost 6 bases, and 13 bases lay between the germline ends. CDR3 residues: CASSPEMGPGELFF. The CDR3 nucleotides read TGTGCCAGCAGCCCGGAAATGGGCCCCGGGGAGCTGTTTTTT.

This clone appeared a few times. The chain recombines TRBV6-4 with TRBJ2-4; TRBD1 matches at 8 bases. CDR1 MRHNA and CDR2 SNTAGT come from the germline V gene. V dropped 11 bases and J dropped 6; count of bases not matched to a gene: 6. This CDR3 region has 12 residues. The CDR3 region is CAGGQGPNIQYF. The CDR3 coding sequence is TGTGCCGGTGGACAGGGTCCAAACATTCAGTACTTC.

V gene TRBV27 combines with J gene TRBJ2-5; 13 bases line up with TRBD2. The CDR3 covers 17 residues. J gave up 4 bases and V 5 bases, and 10 bases lay outside the gene matches. CDR1 is MNHEY and CDR2 is SMNVEV in the germline V gene (reference sequence). The CDR3 protein is CASSPFSGLAGRETQYF. CDR3 coding DNA: TGTGCCAGCAGTCCTTTCTCGGGACTAGCGGGAAGAGAGACCCAGTACTTC.

The chain carries TRBV19 and TRBJ1-6; perhaps TRBD1 as D (6 bases). Germline loops: CDR1 LNHDA, CDR2 SQIVND (reference sequence). The CDR3 consists of 14 residues. Trimming shortened V by 7 bases and J by 13 bases, and 20 bases separated the two germline ends. CDR3 bases: TGTGCCAGTAAGAAAAGGGACACAACTATTCCCCTCCACTTT. This encodes CASKKRDTTIPLHF.

J is TRBJ2-1 and V is TRBV4-1, with a tentative D call TRBD2 (5 bases). Trimming cost V 4 bases and J 0 bases, with 13 bases left between them. Germline V lookup: CDR1 MGHRA, CDR2 YSYEKL. The CDR3 is 16 residues long. In DNA, the CDR3 is TGCGCCAGCAGCCCCATGGGGAGTAGCTCCTACAATGAGCAGTTCTTC. This gives the protein CASSPMGSSSYNEQFF.

Written as DNA, the CDR3 is TGTGCCAGCAGCTTCCAGGGTTGGCAGACCCAGTACTTC. Protein sequence: CASSFQGWQTQYF. The chain joins TRBV11-2 to TRBJ2-5, with TRBD1 as a possible D gene (5 bases). CDR1 and CDR2 (germline): SGHAT, FQNNGV. The V gene lost 3 bases and the J gene lost 6 bases, with 11 bases spanning the gap. The CDR3 totals 13 residues.

The chain recombines TRBV14 with TRBJ1-2, with no clear D. Germline assignment: CDR1 SGHDN and CDR2 FVKESK. Trimming stripped 0 bases from V and 11 bases from J, with 13 bases between. This CDR3 is built from 13 residues. The CDR3 spells CASSQDWRESYTF. The DNA of the CDR3 is TGTGCCAGCAGCCAAGATTGGAGGGAGAGTTACACCTTC.

The J gene is TRBJ1-2, the V gene TRBV27; 7 bases are a match to TRBD1. From germline, CDR1 is MNHEY and CDR2 SMNVEV (reference sequence). The length of the CDR3 is 14 residues. Unmatched junction bases numbered 12, after V lost 6 bases and J lost 8 bases. CDR3 protein: CASSYDNKGAGYTF. Here the CDR3 DNA reads TGTGCCAGCAGCTACGATAACAAGGGGGCAGGCTACACCTTC.

The chain couples TRBV5-1 to TRBJ1-1, with a possible D match to TRBD1 (5 bases). This CDR3 contains 15 residues. Trimming removed 1 base at V and 4 bases at J, with 14 bases between. CDR1 and CDR2 (germline): SGHRS, YFSETQ. The CDR3 region is CASSLWGDLSTEAFF. For the CDR3, the DNA is TGCGCCAGCAGCTTGTGGGGGGATTTGAGCACTGAAGCTTTCTTT.

As regards this clone: Different DNA sequences within this sample yield the same CDR3. V is TRBV2 and J is TRBJ1-2; the D gene is possibly TRBD1 (5 bases). V gave up 2 bases and J gave up 2 bases, with 9 bases separating them. Germline V gene lookup returns CDR1 SNHLY and CDR2 FYNNEI. The length of the CDR3 is 14 residues. CDR3 in DNA: TGTGCCAGCAGTGAACAGGGCTCGAACTATGGCTACACCTTC. It is translated as CASSEQGSNYGYTF.

The rearrangement links TRBV7-2 to TRBJ2-7, with 7 nucleotides matching TRBD2. The germline V gene has CDR1 SGHTA and CDR2 FQGNSA. Germline trimming cut 2 bases from V and 0 bases from J; bases unmatched to any gene: 4. This CDR3 spans 15 amino acids. Here the CDR3 reads CASSLSSGGSYEQYF. The DNA for the CDR3 is TGTGCCAGCAGCTTATCTTCGGGAGGCTCCTACGAGCAGTACTTC.

V usage is TRBV12-5 and J usage is TRBJ2-1; D gene ambiguous. V was pared by 2 bases and J by 8 bases, with 13 bases between. Germline values: CDR1 LGHNT, CDR2 FRNRAP. The CDR3 is 14 residues long. CDR3 nucleotides: TGTGCTAGTGGTTTGATGAGCAGGATCGATGAGCAGTTCTTC. This gives the protein CASGLMSRIDEQFF.

The V call is TRBV5-1, the J call TRBJ2-1; D ambiguous. Germline values: CDR1 SGHRS, CDR2 YFSETQ. Trimming took 4 bases from V and 0 from J, leaving 14 bases between them. This CDR3 is built from 16 residues. The DNA of the CDR3 is TGCGCCAGCAGCCCCCGCGAGCAAAGCTCCTACAATGAGCAGTTCTTC. Protein sequence: CASSPREQSSYNEQFF.

This chain links TRBV5-4 with TRBJ2-7; D not resolved. Trimming left V 0 bases short and J 3 bases short, with 10 bases between. Germline CDR1 and CDR2: SGHNT and YYREEE (reference sequence). This CDR3 has 14 amino acids. CDR3 in amino acids: CASSLGYPYYEQYF. The CDR3 bases are TGTGCCAGCAGCTTGGGGTACCCCTACTACGAGCAGTACTTC.

The chain employs TRBV2 and TRBJ2-4; D may be TRBD2 (5 bases). The germline V gene encodes CDR1 SNHLY and CDR2 FYNNEI. V lost 7 bases to trimming and J lost 10 bases, with 8 bases between them. The length of the CDR3 is 10 residues. The CDR3 protein is CASIRDIQYF. CDR3 sequence (DNA): TGTGCCAGCATCCGGGATATTCAGTACTTC.